The present entry profiles one T cell receptor beta chain with its context. The data were taken from a study of blood T cell repertoires in COVID-19. In the study overall: The samples span acute and convalescent COVID-19 from the United States, Italy and Spain. The analysed material was cDNA or gDNA that came from T cells, B-cell-depleted T cells, or PBMCs.

The germline gives CDR1 GTSNPN, CDR2 SVGIG (reference sequence). This CDR3 has 14 residues. The ends were cut back, 3 bases at V and 8 bases at J, with 19 bases in the middle. Under the authors' procedure: Scientists estimated how many nucleated cells there were by amplifying reference gene primers. Measured with immunoSEQ multiplex PCR; TCRdb has only the in-frame clones, and not every one. V, J and clone size reflect that table, while D and trimming were determined from the DNA. The data show roughly 40,000 clones, around nine tenths seen once. Sequencing used peripheral blood. The receptor was derived from a man aged 45-60 years with COVID-19, enrolled during active disease. The chain carries TRBV30 and TRBJ1-2; D not certain. The DNA for the CDR3 is TGTGCCTGGAGCAACCTTGTCCCTTCTAGGGGCTACACCTTC. This codes for CAWSNLVPSRGYTF.